This entry concerns a single TCR beta chain. Which antigen it targets is not known. No base quality values were provided; no much bigger clone lies one nucleotide off. This entry belongs to a study of beta chain features in type 1 diabetes (dated by TCRdb to 2016 to 2018). Turning to the overall study: Patients and healthy donors did not differ in mean age, gender distribution, total cell number or subset yield. The study compared the TCRB repertoires of sorted circulating CD4+ T cell subsets in recently diagnosed type 1 diabetes patients with those in matched healthy donors. Regulatory and stem cell-like memory subsets were isolated from only 8 patients and roughly 8 healthy donors, whereas naive and central memory subsets came from all 28 donors. A total of around 110,000,000 sorted cells were examined across all samples, and RNA yield correlated strongly with the number of cells per subset.

The CDR3 starts with the cysteine, ends with the phenylalanine, and has 13 residues. Only the CDR3 DNA stays, 39 bases, in frame from base 1. The germline ends are 15 bases apart after V is trimmed by 9 bases and J by 3 bases. Sequences SGDLS (CDR1) and YYNGEE (CDR2) are obtained from the germline V gene. From each donor, a single peripheral blood sample of 100 to 150 mL on average was drawn into heparinised tubes. Naive, central memory, regulatory and stem cell-like memory CD4+ T cells were sorted on a BD FACSAria II using a panel including CD45RO, CCR7, CD25, CD127, CD95 and CD27. Every sorted population had a purity above 98%. PBMCs were isolated right away by Lymphoprep density gradient centrifugation and were stained directly, without culture. So that batch effects would be minimized, each experiment stained and sorted samples in pairs, pairing one healthy donor with one patient. The paper as a whole reports these results and caveats: PCR might favor shorter templates, but patient and control samples were amplified and corrected together, so any skew would affect both groups equally. HLA sub-analyses involved small numbers of individuals, so any influence of HLA type on TCRB rearrangement remained unresolved. At VDJ recombination sites, patients with type 1 diabetes made fewer insertions and deleted more nucleotides, a pattern implying thymic rearrangement abnormalities. Sequencing cDNA rather than genomic DNA could over-represent highly expressing activated cells, although activation and CD3 levels did not differ between groups. Type 1 diabetes patients showed a moderate but significant shortening of TCRB CDR3 length in all four CD4+ subsets. Naive, central memory and regulatory TCRB repertoires appeared to be more alike among patients than among healthy donors.

All of the isolated RNA was reverse transcribed with the High Capacity cDNA Reverse Transcription Kit, so expressed TCRB transcripts were sequenced. Naive, central memory and regulatory T cell samples underwent deep immunoSEQ sequencing, averaging about 3.3 million total reads per sample. Sorted cells were lysed in RLT buffer and RNA was extracted with DNase-treated RNeasy Micro or Mini kits, depending on cell number. Each cell subset was processed on its own to prevent cross-contamination, while patient and healthy donor samples were processed together. TCRB sequences were amplified from cDNA with the immunoSEQ multiplex PCR, producing 87-bp fragments spanning the CDR3 region. The amplicons were sequenced using the Illumina HiSeq platform. On the study's bioinformatics: Synthetic template baselines were used to correct PCR bias computationally, reads within Hamming distance 2 were collapsed together, and singletons that could not be merged were discarded. Reads were aligned to IMGT to assign V, D and J genes, CDR3 length, and insertions or deletions at six rearrangement sites. Within each subset, clonotype counts were normalized to sorted cell number, and only after that were true diversity and Gini coefficients computed with the tcR R package. Repertoire sharing was quantified using the overlap coefficient calculated on TCRB nucleotide sequences. Out-of-frame TCRB sequences from naive cells were analyzed to stand in for the pre-selection repertoire. Held by TCRdb, this immuneACCESS table contains in-frame sequences only and omits some clones. Under half of the omission traces to an unresolved V gene where checked; the cause of the rest is unknown. The V and J calls and the clone size are those of that table, but D and trimming were determined from the DNA. The sample contains about 700,000 clones, roughly 13% of them found a single time. Together, the top ten hold approximately 0.022% of the sample.

The chain joins TRBV9 to TRBJ1-2; a confident D gene designation cannot be given. The sample taken for sequencing was naive CD4+ T cells from blood. The cell subset or site tag for this specimen amounts to: true naive CD4+ T cells. This TCR was recovered from a man younger than 30 with type 1 diabetes. The DNA sequence reads TGTGCCACCACGTCAGGTGGCGACTATGGCTACACCTTC. The resulting protein is CATTSGGDYGYTF. The CDR3, completed at both ends by the reference TRBV9 and TRBJ1-2 genes, gives the full variable domain DSGVTQTPKHLITATGQRVTLRCSPRSGDLSVYWYQQSLDQGLQFLIQYYNGEERAKGNILERFSAQQFPDLHSELNLSSLELGDSALYFCATTSGGDYGYTFGSGTRLTVV.